This passage covers 32 T cell receptor beta chains from one sample sequenced in a study of sequential checkpoint blockade in melanoma. Treatment of the sample: randomized to nivolumab then ipilimumab (arm A) or the reverse (arm B). Libraries were prepared by immunoSEQ multiplex PCR; TCRdb keeps only in-frame clonotypes and omits some of them. The sample contains approximately 790 clones, roughly 25% of which appear only once. Sequencing was performed on tumor tissue (inferred from file names), taken from a patient given nivolumab and ipilimumab in sequence. Source of these receptors: a human donor with melanoma.

The chain has TRBV25-1 and TRBJ2-4, with 7 bases lining up with TRBD1. V lost 5 bases to trimming and J lost 7 bases; unmatched junction nucleotides: 5. Germline loops: CDR1 MGHDK, CDR2 SYGVNS. This CDR3 contains 13 residues. Here the CDR3 reads CASSRTGENIQYF. The CDR3 nucleotides read TGTGCCAGCAGTCGAACAGGGGAGAACATTCAGTACTTC.

The chain recombines TRBV5-1 with TRBJ1-1; D is unclear. Germline V gives CDR1 SGHRS, CDR2 YFSETQ. CDR3 length: 15 residues. Between the trimmed V and J ends, which lost 4 bases and 0 bases, there was a span of 13 bases. The CDR3 here is CASSPEAGMNTEAFF. Written as DNA, the CDR3 is TGCGCCAGCAGCCCGGAGGCGGGCATGAACACTGAAGCTTTCTTT.

The V call is TRBV18, the J call TRBJ1-6; D is unclear. The CDR3 has 13 residues. From germline, CDR1 is KGHSH and CDR2 LQKENI. The V gene lost 5 bases and the J gene lost 8 bases, with 10 bases spanning the gap. The CDR3 reads CASSRSVDSPLHF. The CDR3 region has the DNA TGTGCCAGCTCAAGATCGGTAGATTCACCCCTCCACTTT. The whole variable domain, remainder taken from reference TRBV18 and TRBJ1-6, is NAGVMQNPRHLVRRRGQEARLRCSPMKGHSHVYWYRQLPEEGLKFMVYLQKENIIDESGMPKERFSAEFPKEGPSILRIQQVVRGDSAAYFCASSRSVDSPLHFGNGTRLTVT.

This clone was detected only a few times. This chain connects TRBV30 to TRBJ1-6; TRBD1 agrees at 10 bases. J was trimmed by 7 bases and V by 2 bases; bases with no gene match: 14. The germline CDR1 and CDR2 sequences are GTSNPN and SVGIG (reference sequence). The CDR3 loop spans 18 amino acids. CDR3 in amino acids: CAWSLQRGTGAENSPLHF. DNA of the CDR3: TGTGCCTGGAGTCTCCAGCGGGGGACAGGGGCGGAAAATTCACCCCTCCACTTT.

The V call is TRBV11-3, the J call TRBJ1-3; D unresolved. Germline V gene lookup returns CDR1 SGHNT and CDR2 YENEEA. The CDR3 spans 15 residues. Between the trimmed V and J ends, which lost 5 bases and 0 bases, there was a span of 11 bases. The CDR3 region has the DNA TGTGCCAGCAGCCACCCAACCAACTCTGGAAACACCATATATTTT. It yields the protein CASSHPTNSGNTIYF.

The chain combines TRBV6-8 with TRBJ1-5; 10 bases are a match to TRBD1. V was clipped by 6 bases and J by 2 bases; unmatched bases: 10. CDR3 size: 17 residues. The V gene's germline CDR1 is MNHGY and CDR2 SAAAGT. CDR3: CASRNRDRGAGNQPQHF. CDR3 sequence (DNA): TGTGCCAGCAGAAACCGGGACAGGGGTGCCGGCAATCAGCCCCAGCATTTT.

This clone showed up just a few times. At one of its ends the junction is not consistent with the germline gene, which may arise from a read error. This rearrangement joins TRBV18 to TRBJ2-5, with D perhaps matching TRBD2 (5 bases). Germline loops: CDR1 KGHSH, CDR2 LQKENI. This CDR3 contains 14 residues. CDR3 protein: CASSPPGGVETQYF. As DNA, the CDR3 is TGTGCCAGCTCCCCACCAGGAGGTGTGGAGACCCAGTACTTC.

By share, this clone counts as medium-sized (0.01 to 0.1%). The rearrangement links TRBV11-3 to TRBJ2-7; 9 bases align to TRBD1. With V trimmed by 5 bases and J by 7 bases, 15 bases remained unmatched. The germline CDR1 and CDR2 sequences are SGHNT and YENEEA. This CDR3 is built from 16 residues. The DNA for the CDR3 is TGTGCCAGCAGCCCTACCTCCCGGGACAGGGCGCGGGAGCAGTACTTC. Protein: CASSPTSRDRAREQYF.

The rearrangement links TRBV6-8 to TRBJ1-4, with unresolved D. From germline, CDR1 is MNHGY and CDR2 SAAAGT. V gave up 5 bases and J gave up 5 bases, with 24 bases separating them. The CDR3 totals 18 residues. The CDR3 is CASSDCPSLLVDNEKLFF. In DNA, the CDR3 is TGTGCCAGCAGTGACTGTCCAAGTCTCCTAGTCGACAATGAAAAACTGTTTTTT.

This clone ranks as large. This chain uses TRBV11-3 with TRBJ2-1, with 10 nucleotides matching TRBD2. The germline V gene encodes CDR1 SGHNT and CDR2 YENEEA. The trim removed 2 bases at V and 9 bases at J, leaving 10 bases unmatched. This CDR3 has 16 residues. CDR3 loop: CASSLYTGTSVIEQFF. In nucleotides, the CDR3 is TGTGCCAGCAGCTTATACACCGGGACTAGCGTGATTGAGCAGTTCTTC.

There are a few counts of this clone. As DNA, the CDR3 is TGTGCCAGCAGCTTGGGTCAGACGAGCTCCTACGAGCAGTACTTC. The encoded protein is CASSLGQTSSYEQYF. The chain couples TRBV11-3 to TRBJ2-7; D remains ambiguous. CDR1 is SGHNT and CDR2 is YENEEA in the germline V gene. The CDR3 is 15 amino acids. V dropped 3 bases and J dropped 0 bases, with 12 bases sitting between them.

This clone was detected a few times. This sequence joins TRBV11-3 and TRBJ1-5; D is uncertain. V was trimmed by 3 bases and J by 3 bases, leaving 15 bases between them. The CDR3 covers 16 residues. Germline V CDR1 and CDR2: SGHNT, YENEEA. The DNA of the CDR3 is TGTGCCAGCAGCTTCGGGCCCATCGGGTACAATCAGCCCCAGCATTTT. As protein: CASSFGPIGYNQPQHF.

The CDR3 loop is CASSYEAGGDYGYTF. The DNA of the CDR3 is TGTGCCAGCAGTTACGAGGCAGGGGGGGACTATGGCTACACCTTC. The genes are TRBV6-8 and TRBJ1-2, with 7 bases matching TRBD1. The CDR3 consists of 15 residues. Per germline, CDR1 MNHGY and CDR2 SAAAGT. With V trimmed by 2 bases and J by 3 bases, 6 bases remained unmatched.

DNA for the CDR3: TGTGCCAGTACGATACAGAGGAACACTGAAGCTTTCTTT. This translates into CASTIQRNTEAFF. The chain employs TRBV19 and TRBJ1-1; no reliable D call. This CDR3 comprises 13 residues. With 7 bases removed from V and 1 base from J, the gap between germline ends came to 10 bases. From germline, CDR1 is LNHDA and CDR2 SQIVND (reference sequence).

The V call is TRBV1, the J call TRBJ2-1; no check of the table's D call, TRBD2, against the DNA was made. TRBV1 is noted as a pseudogene. The CDR3 has 16 amino acids. This CDR3 is CTSSPFSGSSYNEQFF. The CDR3 DNA reads as TGCACCAGCAGCCCTTTTAGCGGATCGTCCTACAATGAGCAGTTCTTC.

This clone appeared a few times. The chain recombines TRBV6-8 with TRBJ2-5; D remains ambiguous. V was shortened by 6 bases and J by 5 bases, with 16 bases between the two germline ends. The CDR3 is 14 amino acids. Germline CDR1 is MNHGY and CDR2 is SAAAGT. The CDR3 loop reads CASRSGPFRETQYF. The CDR3 bases are TGTGCCAGCAGGTCGGGCCCCTTCCGGGAGACCCAGTACTTC.

V and J are TRBV28 and TRBJ1-5, with TRBD1 as a possible D gene (5 bases). Germline V lookup: CDR1 MDHEN, CDR2 SYDVKM. V dropped 8 bases and J dropped 10 bases, with 15 bases sitting between them. This CDR3 has 12 residues. CDR3 sequence reads: CASVPPRGPQHF. The CDR3, as DNA: TGTGCCAGCGTACCTCCAAGGGGCCCCCAGCATTTT.

The chain links TRBV5-1 to TRBJ2-5, with 8 bases lining up with TRBD2. The CDR3 spans 15 residues. Germline values: CDR1 SGHRS, CDR2 YFSETQ. The ends lost 4 bases at V and 2 bases at J; junction bases unmatched: 7. The CDR3 nucleotides are TGCGCCAGCAGCGTCGGGGGGGGAGGGCAAGAGACCCAGTACTTC. It is translated as CASSVGGGGQETQYF.

The chain couples TRBV5-1 to TRBJ2-7; 9 positions agree with TRBD1. V lost 1 base, J lost 5 bases, and 7 bases stayed unmatched. The CDR3 has 15 amino acids. Germline V gives CDR1 SGHRS, CDR2 YFSETQ. The DNA of the CDR3 is TGCGCCAGCAGCTTGCCCGGGACAGGGTCCAACGAGCAGTACTTC. Encoded protein: CASSLPGTGSNEQYF.

The chain combines TRBV19 with TRBJ2-1, with TRBD1 matching 10 bases. Germline V lookup: CDR1 LNHDA, CDR2 SQIVND (reference sequence). This CDR3 comprises 15 residues. Trimming cost V 4 bases and J 7 bases; bases outside gene matches: 7. CDR3 in amino acids: CASSNSGQGNNEQFF. The CDR3 DNA follows: TGTGCCAGTAGTAACTCGGGACAGGGGAATAATGAGCAGTTCTTC.

The rearrangement joins TRBV28 to TRBJ2-7; the match to TRBD2 covers 8 bases. There are 14 residues in the CDR3. Germline assignment: CDR1 MDHEN and CDR2 SYDVKM. V shed 10 bases, J shed 0 bases, and the junction held 8 bases outside the gene matches. Written as DNA, the CDR3 is TGTGCCACCCGGGCGAGCGGGAGCTCCTACGAGCAGTACTTC. Its translation is CATRASGSSYEQYF.

The rearrangement joins TRBV5-1 to TRBJ2-3; unclear D gene. V gave up 0 bases and J gave up 2 bases, with 7 bases separating them. From germline, CDR1 is SGHRS and CDR2 YFSETQ. The CDR3 has 14 residues. This CDR3 reads CASSLDSYTDTQYF. The CDR3 nucleotides read TGCGCCAGCAGCTTGGACAGTTACACAGATACGCAGTATTTT.

The V call is TRBV5-1, the J call TRBJ1-3; D is unresolved. The V end lost 3 bases, the J end lost 0 bases, and 7 bases lay between the germline ends. The CDR3 sequence is 14 residues long. CDR1 SGHRS and CDR2 YFSETQ come from the germline V gene. In DNA form, the CDR3 reads TGCGCCAGCAGCTCCGGGGTCTCTGGAAACACCATATATTTT. This sequence encodes CASSSGVSGNTIYF. Full variable domain (rest looked up from reference TRBV5-1 and TRBJ1-3): KAGVTQTPRYLIKTRGQQVTLSCSPISGHRSVSWYQQTPGQGLQFLFEYFSETQRNKGNFPGRFSGRQFSNSRSEMNVSTLELGDSALYLCASSSGVSGNTIYFGEGSWLTVV.

The gene calls are TRBV6-8 and TRBJ1-1; 9 nucleotides agree with TRBD1. V lost 7 bases to trimming and J lost 4 bases; unmatched junction nucleotides: 10. Germline V gene data show CDR1 as MNHGY and CDR2 as SAAAGT. CDR3 length equals 15 residues. The CDR3 region has the DNA TGTGCCAGCATTAGGGACAGGGTATTGGGCACTGAAGCTTTCTTT. Protein: CASIRDRVLGTEAFF.

V is TRBV18 and J is TRBJ1-5, with TRBD1 identical over 8 bases. The CDR3 length is 15 residues. Looked up from germline, CDR1 is KGHSH and CDR2 is LQKENI. V lost 2 bases, J lost 5 bases, and 5 bases stayed unmatched. The CDR3 DNA sequence: TGTGCCAGCTCACCAACAGGGGGGCGTGATCAGCCCCAGCATTTT. It yields the protein CASSPTGGRDQPQHF.

A few counts support this clone. This rearrangement joins TRBV28 to TRBJ1-1; no definite D call. Germline V gene sequence: CDR1 MDHEN, CDR2 SYDVKM. Trimming took 2 bases from V and 0 from J, leaving 7 bases between them. This CDR3 comprises 14 residues. The CDR3 loop reads CASSLGQMNTEAFF. CDR3 coding DNA: TGTGCCAGCAGTTTAGGGCAGATGAACACTGAAGCTTTCTTT.

This chain connects TRBV5-1 to TRBJ2-1; TRBD2 matches 15 bases. This CDR3 region has 14 residues. From germline, CDR1 is SGHRS and CDR2 YFSETQ. Germline trimming cut 3 bases from V and 15 bases from J; bases unmatched to any gene: 7. The CDR3, as DNA: TGCGCCAGCAGCTCCGGGACTAGCGGGGGGCCTTGGTTCTTC. Translating gives CASSSGTSGGPWFF.

This clone is large within its sample. This rearrangement joins TRBV19 to TRBJ1-5, with TRBD1 matching over 11 bases. V lost 7 bases to trimming and J lost 5 bases; unmatched junction nucleotides: 4. Germline CDR1 is LNHDA and CDR2 is SQIVND (reference sequence). The CDR3 is made up of 14 amino acids. The CDR3 DNA follows: TGTGCCAGTACCCGGACAGGGGGCCATCAGCCCCAGCATTTT. It yields the protein CASTRTGGHQPQHF. Filled out from reference TRBV19 and TRBJ1-5, the complete variable domain reads DGGITQSPKYLFRKEGQNVTLSCEQNLNHDAMYWYRQDPGQGLRLIYYSQIVNDFQKGDIAEGYSVSREKKESFPLTVTSAQKNPTAFYLCASTRTGGHQPQHFGDGTRLSIL.

The V call is TRBV28, the J call TRBJ2-1, with 7 nucleotides matching TRBD1. CDR1 and CDR2 (germline): MDHEN, SYDVKM. V lost 6 bases and J lost 4; bases outside the gene matches: 3. The CDR3 length is 13 residues. Here the CDR3 reads CASSETGYNEQFF. In DNA, the CDR3 is TGTGCCAGCAGCGAGACAGGGTACAATGAGCAGTTCTTC.

A few counts support this clone. This rearrangement joins TRBV28 to TRBJ1-1, with D possibly being TRBD1 (5 bases). Germline CDR1 reads MDHEN; CDR2 reads SYDVKM. V lost 6 bases, J lost 11 bases, and 19 bases lay in between. The CDR3 has 13 amino acids. The chain's CDR3 is CASSSRGEILAFF. The CDR3 DNA sequence: TGTGCCAGCAGCTCCCGGGGGGAGATCCTGGCTTTCTTT.

The V call is TRBV5-1, the J call TRBJ1-1; D call uncertain. This CDR3 is 14 amino acids long. The germline gives CDR1 SGHRS, CDR2 YFSETQ. The ends were cut back, 0 bases at V and 2 bases at J, with 8 bases in the middle. For the CDR3, the DNA is TGCGCCAGCAGCTTGGCCCTATCAAACACTGAAGCTTTCTTT. Translating gives CASSLALSNTEAFF.

This clone has only a few counts. This sequence joins TRBV10-2 and TRBJ2-1; 14 nucleotides agree with TRBD2. The germline V gene has CDR1 WSHSY and CDR2 SAAADI. The CDR3 totals 16 residues. V lost 5 bases to trimming and J lost 5 bases; unmatched junction nucleotides: 5. The CDR3 here is CASSRGLAGVDNEQFF. The DNA of the CDR3 is TGCGCCAGCAGTAGGGGACTAGCGGGAGTTGACAATGAGCAGTTCTTC.